The source of this T cell receptor (beta chain) is a study of cytomegalovirus exposure and HLA in healthy donors. Study-wide findings and caveats: One cluster of highly shared sequence variants probably arose as a sequencing artifact. Later analysis associated a missense DCLRE1C variant with TCR beta V- and J-gene trimming. At a 0.05 false discovery rate, a later analysis found roughly 17,000 TCR beta sequences to be associated with HLA alleles.

PCR primers comprised 60 Vbeta and 13 Jbeta primers. Measured with immunoSEQ multiplex PCR; TCRdb has only the in-frame clones, and not every one. Among more than 140,000 clones listed, approximately 82% were seen once. Donors were nominally healthy when sampled, though unrecorded immune exposures were likely. Trimming took off 0 bases at V and 0 bases at J, with 7 bases between the two ends. CDR1 is SGHRS, CDR2 YFSETQ, per germline. The CDR3 length is 14 residues. Remarks on this clone: Its antigen is currently unknown.

The specimen sequenced was PBMCs. This receptor was taken from a man aged 18 to 35 in good health and CMV-seropositive. The J gene is TRBJ2-7, the V gene TRBV5-1; D is undetermined. The CDR3 spells CASSLGQNSYEQYF. The CDR3 DNA follows: TGCGCCAGCAGCTTGGGGCAGAACTCCTACGAGCAGTACTTC.